Below, 28 T cell receptor beta chains from the same sample are listed, as sequenced in a study of beta chain features in type 1 diabetes. Sequenced material consisted of expressed TCRB transcripts (all of the isolated RNA was reverse transcribed). Sequenced by immunoSEQ multiplex PCR; TCRdb stores in-frame clones only, minus some. The table has about 240,000 clones, 25% to 35% seen once; the top ten hold roughly 4%. Sequencing input: central memory CD4+ T cells from blood. The receptors originated from a man aged 30-40 years in good health.

The count of this clone is one. The V and J genes are TRBV29-1 and TRBJ2-7; D possibly corresponds to TRBD2 (6 bases). CDR3 length: 14 residues. The germline CDR1 and CDR2 sequences are SQVTM and ANQGSEA. Trimming pared 1 base from V and 3 bases from J, leaving 13 bases between. This chain's CDR3 is CSVEGAGGHYEQYF. DNA for the CDR3: TGCAGCGTTGAAGGGGCCGGAGGGCACTACGAGCAGTACTTC.

The chain couples TRBV4-3 to TRBJ2-2; unclear D gene. Trimming stripped 0 bases from V and 3 bases from J, with 11 bases between. The CDR3 has 16 amino acids. Per the germline V gene, CDR1 is LGHNA and CDR2 is YSLEER. In nucleotides, the CDR3 is TGCGCCAGCAGCCAAGAGGGGTCGGCTTACACCGGGGAGCTGTTTTTT. This codes for CASSQEGSAYTGELFF.

This clone was detected a few times. The chain combines TRBV2 with TRBJ1-1, with D possibly matching TRBD1 (5 bases). The CDR3 length is 13 residues. From germline, CDR1 is SNHLY and CDR2 FYNNEI. V was shortened by 7 bases and J by 4 bases, with 13 bases between the two germline ends. CDR3 nucleotide sequence: TGTGCCAGCAAAAAGGGACTCCCCACTGAAGCTTTCTTT. It codes for CASKKGLPTEAFF.

The chain uses TRBV7-2 and TRBJ2-1; 10 bases agree with TRBD2. This CDR3 is 14 amino acids long. Germline-derived CDR1 and CDR2 are SGHTA and FQGNSA. With 4 bases clipped from V and 7 bases from J, the junction kept 4 bases outside the gene matches. The CDR3 sequence: CASSWGTSENEQFF. CDR3 DNA: TGTGCCAGCAGCTGGGGGACTAGCGAGAATGAGCAGTTCTTC.

The chain is built from TRBV6-1 and TRBJ1-5; no clear D. The CDR3 has 13 amino acids. With 5 bases removed from V and 8 bases from J, the gap between germline ends came to 13 bases. Germline-derived CDR1 and CDR2 are MNHNS and SASEGT. CDR3 DNA sequence: TGTGCCAGCAGTCACCCACCAGGTGAGCCCCAGCATTTT. Its protein is CASSHPPGEPQHF.

This clone has only one observation. The rearrangement links TRBV7-9 to TRBJ2-4; D is uncertain. Trimming took 3 bases from V and 0 from J, leaving 12 bases between them. There are 16 residues in the CDR3. Germline values: CDR1 SEHNR, CDR2 FQNEAQ (reference sequence). Here the CDR3 reads CASSLGGAIAKNIQYF. The CDR3 DNA reads as TGTGCCAGCAGCTTGGGCGGAGCGATAGCCAAAAACATTCAGTACTTC.

This clone was counted ten times or more. The rearrangement uses TRBV2 and TRBJ1-6; D is unresolved. Trimming pared 8 bases from V and 7 bases from J, leaving 15 bases between. CDR1 is SNHLY and CDR2 is FYNNEI in the germline V gene. The CDR3 consists of 14 residues. CDR3 nucleotide sequence: TGTGCCAGCTGGAGATATGGGGTAAATTCACCCCTCCACTTT. This gives the protein CASWRYGVNSPLHF.

V is TRBV7-9 and J is TRBJ2-1, with TRBD2 as a possible D gene (6 bases). V lost 5 bases and J 4 bases, leaving 18 bases between the germline ends. Germline V gene lookup returns CDR1 SEHNR and CDR2 FQNEAQ (reference sequence). The CDR3 has 16 amino acids. DNA of the CDR3: TGTGCCAGCAGCCCCAAAGCGGCGGGGTCTTACAATGAGCAGTTCTTC. Translated, it gives CASSPKAAGSYNEQFF.

In its sample, this clone was seen a few times. The genes are TRBV7-2 and TRBJ2-7; the D is unclear. V was trimmed by 2 bases and J by 6 bases, leaving 5 bases between them. Germline values: CDR1 SGHTA, CDR2 FQGNSA. The CDR3 has 11 amino acids. CDR3 DNA sequence: TGTGCCAGCAGCTTAATGAGCGAGCAGTACTTC. Translating it yields CASSLMSEQYF.

V is TRBV5-4 and J is TRBJ2-3; D is unresolved. Trimming shortened V by 6 bases and J by 0 bases, and 11 bases separated the two germline ends. Germline lookup yields CDR1 SGHNT and CDR2 YYREEE (reference sequence). The CDR3 totals 14 residues. CDR3 sequence reads: CASTRRDSTDTQYF. The CDR3 nucleotides are TGTGCCAGCACCCGCCGAGATAGCACAGATACGCAGTATTTT.

This clone was detected ten times or more. The CDR3 sequence is CSAGTGIETQYF. The DNA of the CDR3 is TGCAGCGCCGGGACAGGGATTGAGACCCAGTACTTC. The chain combines TRBV29-1 with TRBJ2-5; TRBD1 agrees at 9 bases. CDR3 length equals 12 residues. Germline loops: CDR1 SQVTM, CDR2 ANQGSEA. V lost 7 bases, J lost 5 bases, and 5 bases stayed unmatched.

This clone has just a few counts. This chain uses TRBV14 with TRBJ2-1, with 9 bases identical to TRBD2. V dropped 2 bases and J dropped 10; count of bases not matched to a gene: 3. The germline CDR1 and CDR2 sequences are SGHDN and FVKESK. The CDR3 is 13 residues long. CDR3 region: CASSQFSGGEQFF. The CDR3 DNA reads as TGTGCCAGCAGCCAATTTAGCGGGGGAGAGCAGTTCTTC.

This chain joins TRBV29-1 and TRBJ2-7; TRBD1 agrees at 9 bases. V gave up 3 bases and J gave up 1 base; unmatched junction bases: 4. This CDR3 is 14 amino acids long. CDR1 SQVTM and CDR2 ANQGSEA come from the germline V gene. CDR3 protein: CSVDPGTGSYEQYF. CDR3 in DNA: TGCAGCGTTGACCCCGGGACAGGGTCCTACGAGCAGTACTTC.

In its sample, this clone was seen a few times. The gene calls are TRBV30 and TRBJ1-4, with D unclear. V gave up 2 bases and J gave up 0 bases, with 4 bases separating them. The CDR3 loop spans 13 amino acids. Looked up from germline, CDR1 is GTSNPN and CDR2 is SVGIG (reference sequence). The CDR3 coding sequence is TGTGCCTGGAGTCTGACAACTAATGAAAAACTGTTTTTT. Protein product: CAWSLTTNEKLFF.

The CDR3 sequence is CASNQSPEDTQYF. In DNA, the CDR3 is TGTGCCAGCAACCAATCCCCGGAGGATACGCAGTATTTT. This sequence joins TRBV11-2 and TRBJ2-3; no clear D gene. Germline values: CDR1 SGHAT, CDR2 FQNNGV. This CDR3 spans 13 amino acids. The V gene lost 7 bases and the J gene lost 6 bases, with 14 bases spanning the gap.

The gene calls are TRBV14 and TRBJ2-2; possibly TRBD1 for D (6 bases). The CDR3 extends over 15 amino acids. V gave up 4 bases and J gave up 2 bases, with 11 bases separating them. The germline CDR1 and CDR2 sequences are SGHDN and FVKESK. The CDR3 DNA sequence: TGTGCCAGCAGCCGCCTGGACAGTAACACCGGGGAGCTGTTTTTT. Translation: CASSRLDSNTGELFF.

The chain links TRBV30 to TRBJ1-5; no reliable D call. Germline V gene sequence: CDR1 GTSNPN, CDR2 SVGIG (reference sequence). Trimming shortened V by 1 base and J by 9 bases, and 10 bases separated the two germline ends. The CDR3 covers 12 residues. CDR3 nucleotide sequence: TGTGCCTGGAGTGCCAACGCCGGGCCCCAGCATTTT. Protein product: CAWSANAGPQHF.

For this clone: A much larger clone lies a single base off, so this may be a read error. CDR3: CASSTGGHYGYTF. CDR3 DNA: TGTGCCAGCAGCACAGGGGGCCACTATGGCTACACCTTC. J is TRBJ1-2 and V is TRBV6-5; 9 bases agree with TRBD1. Germline CDR1 and CDR2: MNHEY and SVGAGI. V gave up 6 bases and J gave up 3 bases; unmatched junction bases: 2. The CDR3 extends over 13 amino acids.

The chain recombines TRBV6-5 with TRBJ2-1, with TRBD2 matching 11 bases. CDR1 is MNHEY and CDR2 is SVGAGI in the germline V gene. The junction had 3 bases not matched to a gene; V was cut back by 7 bases and J by 7 bases. CDR3 length: 13 residues. DNA of the CDR3: TGTGCCAGCAAGGTAGCGGGAGGGAATGAGCAGTTCTTC. It specifies CASKVAGGNEQFF.

Note on this clone: This same CDR3 is encoded by further DNA sequences in the sample. The gene calls are TRBV7-9 and TRBJ1-6; 7 bases align to TRBD1. Germline CDR1 is SEHNR and CDR2 is FQNEAQ (reference sequence). The junction had 5 bases not matched to a gene; V was cut back by 4 bases and J by 8 bases. The CDR3 sequence is 14 residues long. The CDR3 is CASSSGTAHSPLHF. The CDR3 DNA reads TGTGCCAGCAGCTCTGGGACAGCTCATTCACCCCTCCACTTT.

The chain is built from TRBV5-6 and TRBJ2-1; 8 nucleotides agree with TRBD1. Germline CDR1 and CDR2: SGHDT and YYEEEE. Losses at the gene ends were 4 bases for V and 7 bases for J; bases not matched to a gene: 4. The CDR3 length is 13 residues. CDR3 nucleotides: TGTGCCAGCAGCCATTGGACAGGGAATGAGCAGTTCTTC. The encoded protein is CASSHWTGNEQFF.

The V call is TRBV27, the J call TRBJ1-1, with D unresolved. Germline V gene data show CDR1 as MNHEY and CDR2 as SMNVEV (reference sequence). The CDR3 is 16 amino acids. V was cut by 0 bases and J by 4 bases, with 15 bases left in between. CDR3 residues: CASSLSRVGVGTEAFF. DNA of the CDR3: TGTGCCAGCAGTTTATCACGGGTTGGGGTAGGCACTGAAGCTTTCTTT.

The chain carries TRBV6-1 and TRBJ2-7; 9 nucleotides agree with TRBD2. The V gene's germline CDR1 is MNHNS and CDR2 SASEGT. The J segment lost 2 bases and the V segment lost 5 bases, leaving 7 bases of the junction unmatched. The CDR3 loop spans 15 amino acids. This chain's CDR3 is CASSRKAGGPYEQYF. CDR3 nucleotides: TGTGCCAGCAGTCGCAAAGCGGGAGGACCCTACGAGCAGTACTTC.

This chain connects TRBV20-1 to TRBJ2-1, with D tentatively TRBD1 (5 bases). The CDR3 has 11 residues. CDR1 and CDR2 (germline): DFQATT, SNEGSKA (reference sequence). V lost 3 bases, J lost 9 bases, and 9 bases lay in between. CDR3 region: CSARTVPEQFF. Written as DNA, the CDR3 is TGCAGTGCTAGGACAGTCCCTGAGCAGTTCTTC.

This clone was recorded many times. The chain recombines TRBV30 with TRBJ2-2, with TRBD1 matching over 9 bases. Germline CDR1 GTSNPN, CDR2 SVGIG (reference sequence). This CDR3 region has 13 residues. J was trimmed by 5 bases and V by 3 bases; bases with no gene match: 1. Written as DNA, the CDR3 is TGTGCCTGGAGGACAGGGGGGACCGGGGAGCTGTTTTTT. This encodes CAWRTGGTGELFF.

This clone was recorded a few times. The chain links TRBV30 to TRBJ2-3; D is undetermined. Germline loops: CDR1 GTSNPN, CDR2 SVGIG (reference sequence). V dropped 2 bases and J dropped 5 bases, with 17 bases sitting between them. The CDR3 runs 15 residues. CDR3: CAWSQMWFEKDTQYF. The DNA of the CDR3 is TGTGCCTGGAGTCAGATGTGGTTTGAAAAAGATACGCAGTATTTT.

The V gene is TRBV7-9, the J gene TRBJ2-3; 9 bases are a match to TRBD1. The J segment lost 3 bases and the V segment lost 5 bases, leaving 3 bases of the junction unmatched. The CDR3 loop spans 14 amino acids. CDR1 SEHNR and CDR2 FQNEAQ come from the germline V gene (reference sequence). The CDR3 here is CASSPQGATDTQYF. CDR3 coding DNA: TGTGCCAGCAGCCCACAGGGGGCAACAGATACGCAGTATTTT.

This rearrangement joins TRBV11-3 to TRBJ2-1; 7 nucleotides align to TRBD1. The J segment lost 8 bases and the V segment lost 5 bases, leaving 6 bases of the junction unmatched. CDR1 SGHNT and CDR2 YENEEA come from the germline V gene. The CDR3 is 13 residues long. Here the CDR3 reads CASSQQQGYEQFF. DNA of the CDR3: TGTGCCAGCAGCCAACAACAGGGGTATGAGCAGTTCTTC.